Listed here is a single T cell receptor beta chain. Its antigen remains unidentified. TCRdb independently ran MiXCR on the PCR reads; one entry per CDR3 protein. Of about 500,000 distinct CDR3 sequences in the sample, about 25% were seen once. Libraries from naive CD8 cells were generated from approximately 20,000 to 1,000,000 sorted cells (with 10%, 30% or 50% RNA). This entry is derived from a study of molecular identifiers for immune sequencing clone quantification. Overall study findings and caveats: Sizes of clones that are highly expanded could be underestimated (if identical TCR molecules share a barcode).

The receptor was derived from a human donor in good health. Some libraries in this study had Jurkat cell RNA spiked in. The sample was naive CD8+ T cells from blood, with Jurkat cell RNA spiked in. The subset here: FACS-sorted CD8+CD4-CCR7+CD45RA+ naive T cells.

The CDR3 spells CASSQDWTGTNTEAFF. Here the CDR3 DNA reads TGCGCCAGCAGCCAAGATTGGACAGGGACAAACACTGAAGCTTTCTTT. The chain couples TRBV4-3 to TRBJ1-1; 8 nucleotides agree with TRBD1. Germline assignment: CDR1 LGHNA and CDR2 YSLEER. This CDR3 is built from 16 residues. Trimming removed 0 bases from V and 2 bases from J; junction bases left unmatched: 5.